Shown below are 19 T cell receptor beta chains from a single sample sequenced in a study of post-analysis software for immune sequencing data. Their antigen targets remain unknown. The authors incorporated unique molecular identifiers into the TCR beta cDNA libraries. TCRdb re-called the PCR reads with MiXCR, one entry per CDR3 protein. This repertoire shows roughly 600,000 distinct CDR3 sequences, roughly 45% found once; its top ten account for about 1.8%. Broader study findings: Patients had higher frequencies than controls of five or six TRBV segments, including TRBV5-6, TRBV5-1 and TRBV20-1.

The sample was blood. All receptors derive from a girl aged 5 to 17 with multiple sclerosis.

To note about this clonotype: A read error may explain this, as a much larger clone is one base away. The CDR3: CASGRKGKQQETQYF. CDR3 bases: TGTGCCAGCGGACGGAAGGGAAAACAGCAAGAGACCCAGTACTTC. The chain uses TRBV6-1 and TRBJ2-5; D uncertain. Germline V CDR1 and CDR2: MNHNS, SASEGT. The CDR3 is 15 residues long. V was cut by 8 bases and J by 2 bases, with 18 bases left in between.

The gene calls are TRBV27 and TRBJ2-7; 8 nucleotides line up with TRBD1. The last part of the DNA fits TRBJ2-5 better; the J call may be wrong. The length of the CDR3 is 15 residues. Germline-derived CDR1 and CDR2 are MNHEY and SMNVEV (reference sequence). The chain's CDR3 is CASNPSPTGGVTQYF. CDR3 coding DNA: TGTGCCAGCAACCCTAGCCCTACAGGGGGTGTGACCCAGTACTTC.

V and J are TRBV5-1 and TRBJ2-5, with 7 bases that match TRBD2. The CDR3 sequence is 13 residues long. The germline V gene has CDR1 SGHRS and CDR2 YFSETQ. Trimming cost V 5 bases and J 1 base; bases outside gene matches: 2. The CDR3 is CASRGTIQETQYF. The CDR3 DNA reads TGCGCCAGCAGAGGGACTATCCAAGAGACCCAGTACTTC.

The chain links TRBV24-1 to TRBJ2-1; 8 bases fit TRBD1. Germline values: CDR1 KGHDR, CDR2 SFDVKD. This CDR3 region has 13 residues. V was pared by 7 bases and J by 6 bases, with 4 bases of the junction left unmatched. CDR3 coding DNA: TGTGCCACCAGAAGGACAGGGTTCAATGAGCAGTTCTTC. The encoded protein is CATRRTGFNEQFF.

This rearrangement joins TRBV20-1 to TRBJ2-4; the match to TRBD1 covers 8 bases. The J call is uncertain, as TRBJ2-7 better fits the DNA end. Germline CDR1 and CDR2: DFQATT and SNEGSKA (reference sequence). The CDR3 runs to 14 residues. The CDR3 reads CSAASDRDYYEQYF. CDR3 nucleotides: TGCAGTGCTGCCTCGGACAGGGATTACTACGAGCAGTACTTC.

This clonotype occurred a few times. The chain recombines TRBV20-1 with TRBJ2-1, with D maybe TRBD1 (5 bases). Trimming removed 4 bases from V and 5 bases from J, with 21 bases in between. Germline CDR1 is DFQATT and CDR2 is SNEGSKA (reference sequence). The CDR3 sequence is 16 residues long. For the CDR3, the DNA is TGCAGTGCTAAAGGGATAGAACAGGTTCACCACAATGAGCAGTTCTTC. Translated, it gives CSAKGIEQVHHNEQFF.

This clonotype has a handful of counts. The V gene is TRBV4-2, the J gene TRBJ2-7; D gene ambiguous. CDR1 is LGHNA, CDR2 YNFKEQ, per germline. V was clipped by 0 bases and J by 0 bases, with 9 bases between them. The CDR3 spans 15 residues. The DNA for the CDR3 is TGTGCCAGCAGCCAAGATCTTCACAGCTCCTACGAGCAGTACTTC. Protein sequence: CASSQDLHSSYEQYF.

This sequence joins TRBV29-1 and TRBJ2-3, with TRBD2 matching 8 bases. Unmatched junction bases numbered 6, after V lost 5 bases and J lost 2 bases. The CDR3 runs to 14 residues. The germline V gene has CDR1 SQVTM and CDR2 ANQGSEA. The CDR3 DNA is TGCAGCGTTCGGGGTAGCGGGACCACAGATACGCAGTATTTT. Translated, it gives CSVRGSGTTDTQYF.

Concerning this clonotype itself: Compared with germline, one end of the junction differs, possibly owing to a read error. The V gene is TRBV7-9, the J gene TRBJ2-5; the D gene is possibly TRBD1 (5 bases). Per germline, CDR1 SEHNR and CDR2 FQNEAQ (reference sequence). The CDR3 has 13 amino acids. CDR3 loop: CAGSLVAGETQYF. CDR3 nucleotides: TGTGCCGGCAGCTTAGTCGCAGGGGAGACCCAGTACTTC. The whole variable domain, filled in from reference TRBV7-9 and TRBJ2-5, reads DTGVSQNPRHKITKRGQNVTFRCDPISEHNRLYWYRQTLGQGPEFLTYFQNEAQLEKSRLLSDRFSAERPKGSFSTLEIQRTEQGDSAMYLCAGSLVAGETQYFGPGTRLLVL.

This clonotype was seen once. The chain combines TRBV5-6 with TRBJ1-4; 7 positions match TRBD1. The CDR3 totals 17 residues. After removal of 4 bases from V and 5 bases from J, the junction contained 14 bases not matched to a gene. Germline loops: CDR1 SGHDT, CDR2 YYEEEE. CDR3 in DNA: TGTGCCAGCAGCCTCTATTACAGGGGTTTATCCAATGAAAAACTGTTTTTT. This sequence encodes CASSLYYRGLSNEKLFF. The whole variable domain, remainder taken from reference TRBV5-6 and TRBJ1-4, is DAGVTQSPTHLIKTRGQQVTLRCSPKSGHDTVSWYQQALGQGPQFIFQYYEEEERQRGNFPDRFSGHQFPNYSSELNVNALLLGDSALYLCASSLYYRGLSNEKLFFGSGTQLSVL.

The chain has TRBV10-3 and TRBJ2-4; D is unclear. Germline V lookup: CDR1 ENHRY, CDR2 SYGVKD. CDR3 length equals 17 residues. V was shortened by 10 bases and J by 3 bases, with 25 bases between the two germline ends. CDR3 nucleotides: TGTGCCACATCGGACCGACTCCAGTCGGTAGACAAAAACATTCAGTACTTC. Amino acids: CATSDRLQSVDKNIQYF.

This clonotype was seen only a few times. The chain uses TRBV5-1 and TRBJ2-7; 8 bases match TRBD2. Germline-derived CDR1 and CDR2 are SGHRS and YFSETQ. Trimming took 4 bases from V and 2 from J; bases not matched to a gene: 8. This CDR3 has 15 residues. The CDR3 sequence is CASSKSAGATYEQYF. The CDR3 DNA is TGCGCCAGCAGCAAATCAGCGGGGGCGACCTACGAGCAGTACTTC.

In its sample, this clonotype was seen a few times. J is TRBJ2-5 and V is TRBV20-1; D not resolved. Germline CDR1 reads DFQATT; CDR2 reads SNEGSKA (reference sequence). With 1 base removed from V and 2 bases from J, the gap between germline ends came to 2 bases. The CDR3 spans 11 residues. CDR3 sequence: CSARVQETQYF. CDR3 in DNA: TGCAGTGCTAGAGTTCAAGAGACCCAGTACTTC.

The V gene is TRBV5-4, the J gene TRBJ2-1; tentative D call: TRBD2 (6 bases). The CDR3 totals 17 residues. Germline assignment: CDR1 SGHNT and CDR2 YYREEE (reference sequence). The V gene lost 0 bases and the J gene lost 0 bases, with 13 bases spanning the gap. Here the CDR3 DNA reads TGTGCCAGCAGCTTGGATAAGGGGAGGAGCTCCTACAATGAGCAGTTCTTC. Translating it yields CASSLDKGRSSYNEQFF.

The sample holds one count of this clonotype. The chain links TRBV5-5 to TRBJ1-2; the D is unclear. The V gene's germline CDR1 is SGHKS and CDR2 YYEKEE (reference sequence). Trimming shortened V by 2 bases and J by 4 bases, and 21 bases separated the two germline ends. This CDR3 contains 17 residues. The CDR3 DNA reads as TGTGCCAGCAGCTTCACTCCCTCCCAGTCCTCTGGCTATGGCTACACCTTC. The encoded protein is CASSFTPSQSSGYGYTF.

The CDR3 sequence is CASSADGGERNSPLHF. In DNA form, the CDR3 reads TGCGCCAGCAGCGCCGACGGGGGCGAACGGAATTCACCCCTCCACTTT. The rearrangement links TRBV5-1 to TRBJ1-6, with D perhaps matching TRBD1 (6 bases). The V gene's germline CDR1 is SGHRS and CDR2 YFSETQ. The V and J ends lost 4 bases and 7 bases respectively, with 18 bases between them. The CDR3 runs 16 residues.

This clonotype was detected only a few times. The V call is TRBV12-3 or TRBV12-4, the J call TRBJ1-1; D unresolved. The V end lost 4 bases, the J end lost 1 base, and 10 bases lay between the germline ends. The length of the CDR3 is 14 residues. Here the CDR3 reads CASSWTMGNTEAFF. The CDR3 region has the DNA TGTGCCAGCAGTTGGACGATGGGGAACACTGAAGCTTTCTTT.

The chain is built from TRBV12-3 or TRBV12-4 and TRBJ2-1, with a weak D call TRBD2 (6 bases). CDR3 length: 13 residues. Trimming took off 8 bases at V and 2 bases at J, with 10 bases between the two ends. Here the CDR3 DNA reads TGTGCCAGCGGGACTTATACCTACAATGAGCAGTTCTTC. Translated, it gives CASGTYTYNEQFF.

The V call is TRBV7-2, the J call TRBJ2-7, with D possibly TRBD2 on 7 matching bases. The germline V gene has CDR1 SGHTA and CDR2 FQGNSA. With 6 bases removed from V and 1 base from J, the gap between germline ends came to 16 bases. The CDR3 loop spans 15 amino acids. The CDR3 protein is CASREKRDTSYEQYF. The CDR3 nucleotides read TGTGCCAGCAGAGAGAAGCGGGACACATCCTACGAGCAGTACTTC.